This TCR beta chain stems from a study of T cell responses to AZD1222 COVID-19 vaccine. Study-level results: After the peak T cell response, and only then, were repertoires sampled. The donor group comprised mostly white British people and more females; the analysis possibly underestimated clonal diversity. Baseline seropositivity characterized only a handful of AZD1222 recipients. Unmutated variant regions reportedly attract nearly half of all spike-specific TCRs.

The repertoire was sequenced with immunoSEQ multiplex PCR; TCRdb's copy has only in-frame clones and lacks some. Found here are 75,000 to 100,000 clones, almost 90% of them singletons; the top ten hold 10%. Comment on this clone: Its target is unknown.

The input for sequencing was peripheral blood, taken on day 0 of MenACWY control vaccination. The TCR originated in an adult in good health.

The CDR3 sequence: CASSLAQQGYGYTF. The CDR3 DNA sequence: TGTGCCAGCAGCTTGGCCCAACAGGGGTATGGCTACACCTTC. The rearrangement uses TRBV5-6 and TRBJ1-2, with 7 nucleotides matching TRBD1. With 0 bases clipped from V and 5 bases from J, the junction kept 4 bases outside the gene matches. Germline V CDR1 and CDR2: SGHDT, YYEEEE. The CDR3 covers 14 residues.